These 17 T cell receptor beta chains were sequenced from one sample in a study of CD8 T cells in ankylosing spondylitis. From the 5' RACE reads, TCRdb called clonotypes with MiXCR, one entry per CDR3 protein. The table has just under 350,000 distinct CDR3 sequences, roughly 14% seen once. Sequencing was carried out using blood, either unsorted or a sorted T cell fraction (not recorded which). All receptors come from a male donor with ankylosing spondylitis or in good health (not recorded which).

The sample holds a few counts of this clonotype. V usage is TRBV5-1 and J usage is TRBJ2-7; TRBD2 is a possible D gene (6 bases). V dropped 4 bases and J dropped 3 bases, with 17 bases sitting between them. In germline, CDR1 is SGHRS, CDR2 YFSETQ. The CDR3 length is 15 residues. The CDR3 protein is CASSRWTGENYEQYF. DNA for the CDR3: TGCGCCAGCAGCAGATGGACGGGGGAAAACTACGAGCAGTACTTC.

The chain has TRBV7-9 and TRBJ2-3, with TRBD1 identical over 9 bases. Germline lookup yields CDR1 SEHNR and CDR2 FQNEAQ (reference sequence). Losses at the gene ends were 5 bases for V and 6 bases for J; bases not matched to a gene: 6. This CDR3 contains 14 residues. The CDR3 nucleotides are TGTGCCAGCAGCCCGCGGACAGGGGAGGATACGCAGTATTTT. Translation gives CASSPRTGEDTQYF.

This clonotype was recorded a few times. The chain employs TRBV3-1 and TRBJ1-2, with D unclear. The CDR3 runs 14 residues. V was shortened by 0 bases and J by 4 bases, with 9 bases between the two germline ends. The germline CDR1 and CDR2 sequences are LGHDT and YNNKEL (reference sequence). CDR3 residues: CASSQDPGAYGYTF. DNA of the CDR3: TGTGCCAGCAGCCAAGATCCGGGTGCCTATGGCTACACCTTC. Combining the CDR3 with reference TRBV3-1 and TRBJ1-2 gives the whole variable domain DTAVSQTPKYLVTQMGNDKSIKCEQNLGHDTMYWYKQDSKKFLKIMFSYNNKELIINETVPNRFSPKSPDKAHLNLHINSLELGDSAVYFCASSQDPGAYGYTFGSGTRLTVV.

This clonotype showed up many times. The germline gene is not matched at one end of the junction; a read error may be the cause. In nucleotides, the CDR3 is TGTGCCAGCAGCTTGGAGGGTTTTCAAGAGACCCAGTACTTC. It yields the protein CASSLEGFQETQYF. The rearrangement joins TRBV5-1 to TRBJ2-5, with D perhaps TRBD2 (6 bases). This CDR3 spans 14 amino acids. From germline, CDR1 is SGHRS and CDR2 YFSETQ.

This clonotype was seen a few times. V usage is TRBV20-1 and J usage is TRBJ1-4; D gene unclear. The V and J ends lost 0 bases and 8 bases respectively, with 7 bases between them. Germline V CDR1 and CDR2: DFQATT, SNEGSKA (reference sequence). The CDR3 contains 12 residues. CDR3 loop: CSAREPSEKLFF. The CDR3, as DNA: TGCAGTGCTAGAGAGCCAAGCGAAAAACTGTTTTTT.

CDR3: CSARFSGPPGNEQFF. CDR3 bases: TGCAGTGCTAGGTTTAGCGGGCCGCCCGGCAATGAGCAGTTCTTC. The V call is TRBV20-1, the J call TRBJ2-1, with TRBD2 matching over 7 bases. V trimming: 3 bases; J trimming: 6 bases; junction bases outside the gene matches: 11. The CDR3 length is 15 residues. CDR1 and CDR2 (germline): DFQATT, SNEGSKA (reference sequence).

The CDR3 DNA sequence: TGTGCCAGCGGATCGCGTCAGCCCCAGCATTTT. Translated: CASGSRQPQHF. The chain uses TRBV28 and TRBJ1-5, with D unclear. Trimming stripped 8 bases from V and 6 bases from J, with 8 bases between. Germline CDR1 MDHEN, CDR2 SYDVKM. The CDR3 contains 11 residues.

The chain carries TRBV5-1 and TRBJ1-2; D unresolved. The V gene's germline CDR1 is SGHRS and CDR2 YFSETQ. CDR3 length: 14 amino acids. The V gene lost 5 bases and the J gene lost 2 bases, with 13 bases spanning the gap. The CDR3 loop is CASRGDVANYGYTF. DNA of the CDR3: TGCGCCAGCAGGGGAGACGTCGCAAACTATGGCTACACCTTC.

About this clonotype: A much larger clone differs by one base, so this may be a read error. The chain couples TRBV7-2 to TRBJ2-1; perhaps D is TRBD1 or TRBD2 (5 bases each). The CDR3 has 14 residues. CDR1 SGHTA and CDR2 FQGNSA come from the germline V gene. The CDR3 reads CASSFRRDPIKQLF. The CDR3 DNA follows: TGTGCCAGCAGCTTTAGACGGGACCCGATCAAGCAGCTCTTC.

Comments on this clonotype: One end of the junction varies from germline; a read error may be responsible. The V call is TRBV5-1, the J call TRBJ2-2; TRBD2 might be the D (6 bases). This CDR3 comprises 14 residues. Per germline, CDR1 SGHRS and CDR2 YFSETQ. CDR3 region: CAISSREDTGELFF. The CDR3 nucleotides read TGCGCCATCAGCTCCAGGGAGGACACCGGGGAGCTGTTTTTT. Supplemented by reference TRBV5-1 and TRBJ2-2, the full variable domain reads KAGVTQTPRYLIKTRGQQVTLSCSPISGHRSVSWYQQTPGQGLQFLFEYFSETQRNKGNFPGRFSGRQFSNSRSEMNVSTLELGDSALYLCAISSREDTGELFFGEGSRLTVL.

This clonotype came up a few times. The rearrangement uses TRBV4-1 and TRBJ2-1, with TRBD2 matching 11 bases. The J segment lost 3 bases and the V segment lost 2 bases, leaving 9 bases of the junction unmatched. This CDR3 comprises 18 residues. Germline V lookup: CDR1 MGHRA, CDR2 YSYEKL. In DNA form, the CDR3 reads TGCGCCAGCAGCCAAAGGGTAGCGGGAGGGCCCGGCTACAATGAGCAGTTCTTC. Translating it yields CASSQRVAGGPGYNEQFF.

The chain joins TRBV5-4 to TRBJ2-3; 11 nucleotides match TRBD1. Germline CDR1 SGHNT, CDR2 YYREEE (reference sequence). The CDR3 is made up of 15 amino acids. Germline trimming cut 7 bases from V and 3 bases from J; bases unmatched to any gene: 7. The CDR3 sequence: CASGTGGSWTDTQYF. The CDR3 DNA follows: TGTGCCAGCGGGACAGGGGGTAGTTGGACAGATACGCAGTATTTT. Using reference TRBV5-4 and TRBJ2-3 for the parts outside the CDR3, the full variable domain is ETGVTQSPTHLIKTRGQQVTLRCSSQSGHNTVSWYQQALGQGPQFIFQYYREEENGRGNFPPRFSGLQFPNYSSELNVNALELDDSALYLCASGTGGSWTDTQYFGPGTRLTVL.

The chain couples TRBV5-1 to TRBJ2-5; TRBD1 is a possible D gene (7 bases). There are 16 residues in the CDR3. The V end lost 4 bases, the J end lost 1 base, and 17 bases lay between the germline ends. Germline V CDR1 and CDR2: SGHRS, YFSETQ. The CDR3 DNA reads TGCGCCAGCAGCCAGACAGGGAGGCCCCGCCAAGAGACCCAGTACTTC. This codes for CASSQTGRPRQETQYF. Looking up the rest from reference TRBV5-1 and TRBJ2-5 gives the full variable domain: KAGVTQTPRYLIKTRGQQVTLSCSPISGHRSVSWYQQTPGQGLQFLFEYFSETQRNKGNFPGRFSGRQFSNSRSEMNVSTLELGDSALYLCASSQTGRPRQETQYFGPGTRLLVL.

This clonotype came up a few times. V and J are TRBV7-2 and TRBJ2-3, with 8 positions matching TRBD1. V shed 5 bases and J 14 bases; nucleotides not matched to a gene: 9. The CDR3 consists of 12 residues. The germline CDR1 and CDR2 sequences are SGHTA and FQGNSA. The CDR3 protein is CASSTQTGDRYF. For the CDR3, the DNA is TGTGCCAGCAGCACCCAGACAGGGGACAGGTATTTT.

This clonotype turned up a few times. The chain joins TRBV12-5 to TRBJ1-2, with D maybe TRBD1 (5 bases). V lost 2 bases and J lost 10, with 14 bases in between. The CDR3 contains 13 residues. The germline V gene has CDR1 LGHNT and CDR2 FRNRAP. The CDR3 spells CASGLSGNNDYTF. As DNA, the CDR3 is TGTGCTAGTGGTTTGTCAGGGAATAACGACTACACCTTC.

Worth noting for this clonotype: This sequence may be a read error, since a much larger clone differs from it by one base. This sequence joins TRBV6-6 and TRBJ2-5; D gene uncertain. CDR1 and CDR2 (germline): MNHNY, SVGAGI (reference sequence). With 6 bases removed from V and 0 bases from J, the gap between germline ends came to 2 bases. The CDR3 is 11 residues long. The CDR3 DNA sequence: TGTGCCAGCAGGTACCAAGAGACCCAGTACTTC. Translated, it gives CASRYQETQYF.

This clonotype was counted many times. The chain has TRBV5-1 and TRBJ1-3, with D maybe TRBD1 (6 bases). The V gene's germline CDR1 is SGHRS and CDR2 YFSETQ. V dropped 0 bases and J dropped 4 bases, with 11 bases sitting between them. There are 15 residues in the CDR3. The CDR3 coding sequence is TGCGCCAGCAGCTTGGAGGCAGGGGCCGGAAACACCATATATTTT. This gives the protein CASSLEAGAGNTIYF.